This T cell receptor (beta chain) emerged from a study of CD8 T cells in ankylosing spondylitis. Regarding the study as a whole: The study looked at matched synovial fluid samples from ankylosing spondylitis patients. Disease-linked clones were reported to be significantly enriched there. Seemingly distinctive of ankylosing spondylitis blood was a TCR beta motif formed by eight highly homologous variants.

One entry per CDR3 protein, called by TCRdb with MiXCR from the 5' RACE reads. The sample has 650,000 to 800,000 distinct CDR3 sequences, roughly 20% seen once. The CDR3 loop spans 19 amino acids. Germline assignment: CDR1 SNHLY and CDR2 FYNNEI. After removal of 5 bases from V and 4 bases from J, the junction contained 22 bases not matched to a gene. This clonotype was picked up a small number of times. Antigen: not known. The chain is built from TRBV2 and TRBJ1-2, with 7 positions matching TRBD1. The sequenced material came from blood, either unsorted or a sorted T cell fraction (not recorded which). The TCR was taken from a male donor with ankylosing spondylitis. The CDR3 reads CASSFDRESKKIFSYGYTF. CDR3 nucleotides: TGTGCCAGCAGTTTCGACAGGGAAAGTAAAAAGATCTTCAGCTATGGCTACACCTTC.